These 15 T cell receptor beta chains share one sample of origin, sequenced in a study of T cell repertoires in cytomegalovirus infection. TCRdb re-called the reads with MiXCR, one entry per CDR3 protein. Of around 740,000 distinct CDR3 sequences listed, 35% are singletons. Sequencing was performed on PBMCs. The receptors come from a human donor in good health (CMV status not recorded). Some clones in this sample may be carry-over from other donors' samples.

The rearrangement links TRBV6-6 to TRBJ2-7; D uncertain. Germline-derived CDR1 and CDR2 are MNHNY and SVGAGI (reference sequence). The CDR3 sequence is 15 residues long. Between the trimmed V and J ends, which lost 0 bases and 1 base, there was a span of 10 bases. In nucleotides, the CDR3 is TGTGCCAGCAGTTACTCACTGGACGGTTCCTACGAGCAGTACTTC. It yields the protein CASSYSLDGSYEQYF.

This clonotype was seen repeatedly, ten times or more. V is TRBV27 and J is TRBJ1-6, with a weak D call TRBD1 (5 bases). Germline CDR1 and CDR2: MNHEY and SMNVEV (reference sequence). V dropped 7 bases and J dropped 8 bases, with 18 bases sitting between them. CDR3 length: 15 amino acids. In DNA form, the CDR3 reads TGTGCCAGCAACCCACTGGGGACTGCTCATTCACCCCTCCACTTT. Residues: CASNPLGTAHSPLHF.

This clonotype was counted only a few times. The V call is TRBV12-3 or TRBV12-4, the J call TRBJ1-2; 9 bases agree with TRBD1. The CDR3 contains 13 residues. V lost 8 bases and J lost 6; bases outside the gene matches: 7. In DNA form, the CDR3 reads TGTGCCAGCGACAGGGGGATTTCAGATGGCTACACCTTC. Protein sequence: CASDRGISDGYTF.

The rearrangement uses TRBV4-2 and TRBJ2-7; 12 bases are shared with TRBD2. This CDR3 comprises 15 residues. Germline values: CDR1 LGHNA, CDR2 YNFKEQ. Trimming at V came to 5 bases and at J to 3 bases, leaving 5 bases not matched to a gene. CDR3 sequence reads: CASSGRTSGIYEQYF. The CDR3 nucleotides read TGTGCCAGCAGCGGTCGGACTAGCGGGATCTACGAGCAGTACTTC.

This clonotype was picked up many times. The rearrangement uses TRBV7-6 and TRBJ2-3; D ambiguous. This CDR3 region has 13 residues. Per germline, CDR1 SGHVS and CDR2 FNYEAQ. Trimming removed 5 bases from V and 6 bases from J, with 12 bases in between. In DNA, the CDR3 is TGTGCCAGCAGCCGTTCTAGGTCGGATACGCAGTATTTT. As protein: CASSRSRSDTQYF. Supplemented by reference TRBV7-6 and TRBJ2-3, the full variable domain reads GAGVSQSPRYKVTKRGQDVALRCDPISGHVSLYWYRQALGQGPEFLTYFNYEAQQDKSGLPNDRFSAERPEGSISTLTIQRTEQRDSAMYRCASSRSRSDTQYFGPGTRLTVL.

In the case of this clonotype: The junction differs from germline at one of its ends, possibly a read error. V and J are TRBV7-6 and TRBJ2-3; 16 nucleotides line up with TRBD2. Germline assignment: CDR1 SGHVS and CDR2 FNYEAQ. CDR3 length: 17 residues. CDR3 region: CASSWGLAGGLRDTRYF. DNA of the CDR3: TGTGCCAGCAGCTGGGGACTAGCGGGGGGGCTGAGGGATACGCGGTATTTT.

This chain connects TRBV6-6 to TRBJ1-5; D remains ambiguous. The ends were cut back, 6 bases at V and 0 bases at J, with 6 bases in the middle. Looked up from germline, CDR1 is MNHNY and CDR2 is SVGAGI (reference sequence). This CDR3 has 13 amino acids. The CDR3 nucleotides read TGTGCCAGCAGGACATCTAGCAATCAGCCCCAGCATTTT. Translated: CASRTSSNQPQHF.

The chain combines TRBV5-1 with TRBJ1-4, with D possibly matching TRBD1 (5 bases). V lost 6 bases, J lost 8 bases, and 20 bases lay in between. Germline V gene sequence: CDR1 SGHRS, CDR2 YFSETQ. The CDR3 is made up of 15 amino acids. The CDR3 bases are TGCGCCAGCACAGAAGGATCAGGGCTGGAGGAAAAACTGTTTTTT. The encoded protein is CASTEGSGLEEKLFF. The full variable domain, with the rest looked up from reference TRBV5-1 and TRBJ1-4, is KAGVTQTPRYLIKTRGQQVTLSCSPISGHRSVSWYQQTPGQGLQFLFEYFSETQRNKGNFPGRFSGRQFSNSRSEMNVSTLELGDSALYLCASTEGSGLEEKLFFGSGTQLSVL.

With respect to this clonotype: Compared with germline, one end of the junction differs, possibly owing to a read error. The J gene is TRBJ2-1, the V gene TRBV12-3 or TRBV12-4, with D unclear. The CDR3 length is 14 residues. The CDR3 spells CASSPSVGYNEKFF. The CDR3 nucleotides read TGTGCAAGCAGTCCCTCTGTGGGCTACAATGAGAAGTTCTTC.

The sample holds many counts of this clonotype. V is TRBV7-6 and J is TRBJ2-2; D not resolved. The CDR3 loop spans 19 amino acids. CDR1 and CDR2 (germline): SGHVS, FNYEAQ. The V end lost 5 bases, the J end lost 4 bases, and 26 bases lay between the germline ends. CDR3 nucleotide sequence: TGTGCCAGCAGCGCCCAACTTTGGGGTGGCGGTCGAATCACCGGGGAGCTGTTTTTT. Translation gives CASSAQLWGGGRITGELFF.

V and J are TRBV20-1 and TRBJ2-1; maybe TRBD2 (6 bases). The germline CDR1 and CDR2 sequences are DFQATT and SNEGSKA (reference sequence). Trimming took off 6 bases at V and 7 bases at J, with 19 bases between the two ends. The length of the CDR3 is 14 residues. DNA of the CDR3: TGCAGTGCGGGGATAGCGGTCTCTATGAATGAGCAGTTCTTC. Its translation: CSAGIAVSMNEQFF.

This chain connects TRBV28 to TRBJ1-5, with no clear D. The CDR3 contains 13 residues. The V end lost 6 bases, the J end lost 0 bases, and 6 bases lay between the germline ends. CDR1 is MDHEN and CDR2 is SYDVKM in the germline V gene. The CDR3 DNA reads as TGTGCCAGCAGATCCGATAGCAATCAGCCCCAGCATTTT. Translated, it gives CASRSDSNQPQHF. Using reference TRBV28 and TRBJ1-5 for the parts outside the CDR3, the full variable domain is DVKVTQSSRYLVKRTGEKVFLECVQDMDHENMFWYRQDPGLGLRLIYFSYDVKMKEKGDIPEGYSVSREKKERFSLILESASTNQTSMYLCASRSDSNQPQHFGDGTRLSIL.

The chain carries TRBV29-1 and TRBJ2-7; D is ambiguous. CDR3 length: 13 residues. Germline loops: CDR1 SQVTM, CDR2 ANQGSEA. Trimming pared 2 bases from V and 2 bases from J, leaving 10 bases between. In nucleotides, the CDR3 is TGCAGCGTTGAAACCGGGTTTGCCTACGAGCAGTACTTC. Protein sequence: CSVETGFAYEQYF.

This clonotype occurred many times. The chain combines TRBV7-8 with TRBJ2-2, with D perhaps matching TRBD2 (6 bases). The V end was cut by 5 bases, the J end by 4 bases, with 17 bases between. This CDR3 is 16 amino acids long. CDR1 is SGHVS and CDR2 is FQNEAQ in the germline V gene. The CDR3 sequence is CASSLPTQTSTGELFF. CDR3 bases: TGTGCCAGCAGCCTACCAACGCAGACTAGCACCGGGGAGCTGTTTTTT.

The genes are TRBV20-1 and TRBJ2-1; 7 bases are a match to TRBD2. The ends lost 5 bases at V and 6 bases at J; junction bases unmatched: 13. Germline CDR1 DFQATT, CDR2 SNEGSKA (reference sequence). The CDR3 has 15 residues. The CDR3 here is CSAPSGRPSFNEQFF. Written as DNA, the CDR3 is TGCAGTGCTCCCTCCGGGAGGCCAAGTTTCAATGAGCAGTTCTTC.